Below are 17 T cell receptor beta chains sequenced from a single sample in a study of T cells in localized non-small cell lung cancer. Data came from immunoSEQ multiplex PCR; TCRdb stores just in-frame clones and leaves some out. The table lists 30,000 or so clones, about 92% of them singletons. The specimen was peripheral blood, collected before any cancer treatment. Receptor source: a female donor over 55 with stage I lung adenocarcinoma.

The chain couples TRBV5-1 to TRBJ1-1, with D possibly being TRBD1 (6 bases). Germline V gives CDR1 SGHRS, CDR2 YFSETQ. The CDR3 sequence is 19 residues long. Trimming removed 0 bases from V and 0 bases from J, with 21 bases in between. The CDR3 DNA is TGCGCCAGCAGCTTGGCGTCATCGAGACCCGGACAGTTGAACACTGAAGCTTTCTTT. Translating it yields CASSLASSRPGQLNTEAFF.

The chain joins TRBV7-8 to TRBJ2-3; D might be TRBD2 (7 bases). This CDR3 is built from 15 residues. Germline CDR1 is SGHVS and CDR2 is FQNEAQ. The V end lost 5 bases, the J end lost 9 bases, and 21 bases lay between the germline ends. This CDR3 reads CASSPAAGGLRTQYF. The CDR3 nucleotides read TGTGCCAGCAGCCCCGCGGCCGGGGGGCTCCGGACGCAGTATTTT.

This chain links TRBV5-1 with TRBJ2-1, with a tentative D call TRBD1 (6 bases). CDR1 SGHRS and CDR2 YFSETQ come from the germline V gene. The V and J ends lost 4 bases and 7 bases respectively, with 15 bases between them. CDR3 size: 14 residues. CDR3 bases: TGCGCCAGCAGCCTACAGGGAATACTGAATGAGCAGTTCTTC. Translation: CASSLQGILNEQFF.

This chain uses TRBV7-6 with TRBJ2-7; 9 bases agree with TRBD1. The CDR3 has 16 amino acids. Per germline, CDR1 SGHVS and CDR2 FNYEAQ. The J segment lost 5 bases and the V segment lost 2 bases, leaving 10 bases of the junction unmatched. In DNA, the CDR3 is TGTGCCAGCAGCTTACCCCCGGGACAGGGTTCACACGAGCAGTACTTC. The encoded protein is CASSLPPGQGSHEQYF.

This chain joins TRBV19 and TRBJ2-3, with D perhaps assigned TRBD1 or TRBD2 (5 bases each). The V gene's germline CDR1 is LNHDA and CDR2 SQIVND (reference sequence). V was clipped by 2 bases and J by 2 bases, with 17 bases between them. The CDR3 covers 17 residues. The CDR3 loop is CASSIRGERSNTDTQYF. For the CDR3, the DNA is TGTGCCAGTAGTATAAGAGGGGAGCGGAGCAACACAGATACGCAGTATTTT. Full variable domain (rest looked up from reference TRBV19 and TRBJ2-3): DGGITQSPKYLFRKEGQNVTLSCEQNLNHDAMYWYRQDPGQGLRLIYYSQIVNDFQKGDIAEGYSVSREKKESFPLTVTSAQKNPTAFYLCASSIRGERSNTDTQYFGPGTRLTVL.

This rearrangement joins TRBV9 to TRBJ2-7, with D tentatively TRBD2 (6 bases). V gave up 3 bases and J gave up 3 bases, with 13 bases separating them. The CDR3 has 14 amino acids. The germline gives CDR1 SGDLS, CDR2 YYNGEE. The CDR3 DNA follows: TGTGCCAGCAGCGGCCCCGGGAGAGACTACGAGCAGTACTTC. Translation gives CASSGPGRDYEQYF.

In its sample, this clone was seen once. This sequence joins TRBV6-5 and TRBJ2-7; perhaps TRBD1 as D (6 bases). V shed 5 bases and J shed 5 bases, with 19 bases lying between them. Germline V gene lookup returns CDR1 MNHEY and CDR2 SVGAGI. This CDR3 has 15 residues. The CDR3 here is CASSKATGRVNEQYF. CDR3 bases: TGTGCCAGCAGTAAGGCTACAGGGCGTGTGAACGAGCAGTACTTC.

The CDR3 DNA is TGCGCCAGCAGCGAGACGGTTACCGGGGAGCTGTTTTTT. Amino acid sequence: CASSETVTGELFF. This chain links TRBV5-1 with TRBJ2-2; D gene uncertain. The germline V gene encodes CDR1 SGHRS and CDR2 YFSETQ. V was shortened by 4 bases and J by 5 bases, with 9 bases between the two germline ends. This CDR3 is built from 13 residues.

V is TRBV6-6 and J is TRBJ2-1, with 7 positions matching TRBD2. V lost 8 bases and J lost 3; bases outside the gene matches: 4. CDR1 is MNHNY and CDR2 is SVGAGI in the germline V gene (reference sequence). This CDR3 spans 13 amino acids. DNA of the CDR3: TGTGCCAGCCAGCGGGGTAACTACAATGAGCAGTTCTTC. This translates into CASQRGNYNEQFF.

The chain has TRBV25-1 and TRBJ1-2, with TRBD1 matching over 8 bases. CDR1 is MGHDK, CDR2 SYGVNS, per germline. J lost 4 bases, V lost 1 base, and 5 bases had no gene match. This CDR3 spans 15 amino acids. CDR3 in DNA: TGTGCCAGCAGTGAATCGCCAGGGGGCCCCTATGGCTACACCTTC. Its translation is CASSESPGGPYGYTF.

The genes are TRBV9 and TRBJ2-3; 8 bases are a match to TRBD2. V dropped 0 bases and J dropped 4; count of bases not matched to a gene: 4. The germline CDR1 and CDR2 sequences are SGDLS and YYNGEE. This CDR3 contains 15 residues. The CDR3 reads CASSVAGGQPDTQYF. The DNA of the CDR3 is TGTGCCAGCAGCGTAGCGGGGGGGCAGCCAGATACGCAGTATTTT. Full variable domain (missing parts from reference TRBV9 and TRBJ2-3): DSGVTQTPKHLITATGQRVTLRCSPRSGDLSVYWYQQSLDQGLQFLIQYYNGEERAKGNILERFSAQQFPDLHSELNLSSLELGDSALYFCASSVAGGQPDTQYFGPGTRLTVL.

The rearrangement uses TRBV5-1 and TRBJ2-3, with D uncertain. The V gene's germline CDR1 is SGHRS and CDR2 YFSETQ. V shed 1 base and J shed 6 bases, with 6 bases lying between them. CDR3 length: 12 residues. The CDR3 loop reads CASSLRVDTQYF. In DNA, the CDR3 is TGCGCCAGCAGCTTGAGGGTGGATACGCAGTATTTT.

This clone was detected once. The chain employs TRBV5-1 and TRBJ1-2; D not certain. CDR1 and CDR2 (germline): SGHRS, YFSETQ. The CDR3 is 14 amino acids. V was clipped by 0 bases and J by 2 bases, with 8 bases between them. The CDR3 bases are TGCGCCAGCAGCTTGGACAACGCCAACTATGGCTACACCTTC. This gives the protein CASSLDNANYGYTF. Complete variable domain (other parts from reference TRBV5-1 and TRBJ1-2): KAGVTQTPRYLIKTRGQQVTLSCSPISGHRSVSWYQQTPGQGLQFLFEYFSETQRNKGNFPGRFSGRQFSNSRSEMNVSTLELGDSALYLCASSLDNANYGYTFGSGTRLTVV.

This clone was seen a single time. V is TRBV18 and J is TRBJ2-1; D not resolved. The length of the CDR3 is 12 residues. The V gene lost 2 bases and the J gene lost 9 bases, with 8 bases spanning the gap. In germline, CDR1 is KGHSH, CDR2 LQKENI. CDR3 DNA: TGTGCCAGCTCACCAAGCTGGGGTGAGCAGTTCTTC. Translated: CASSPSWGEQFF.

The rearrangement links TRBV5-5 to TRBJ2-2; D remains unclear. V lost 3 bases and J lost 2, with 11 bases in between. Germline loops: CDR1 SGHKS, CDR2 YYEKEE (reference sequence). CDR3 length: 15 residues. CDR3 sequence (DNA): TGTGCCAGCAGCTCGGCAGATTACAACACCGGGGAGCTGTTTTTT. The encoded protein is CASSSADYNTGELFF.

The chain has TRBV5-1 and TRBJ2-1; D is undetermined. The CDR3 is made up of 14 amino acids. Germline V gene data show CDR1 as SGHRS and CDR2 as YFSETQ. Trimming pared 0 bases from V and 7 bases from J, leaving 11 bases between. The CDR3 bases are TGCGCCAGCAGCTTGGTGTCGGTCGGGAATGAGCAGTTCTTC. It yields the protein CASSLVSVGNEQFF. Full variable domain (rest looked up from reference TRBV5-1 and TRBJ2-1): KAGVTQTPRYLIKTRGQQVTLSCSPISGHRSVSWYQQTPGQGLQFLFEYFSETQRNKGNFPGRFSGRQFSNSRSEMNVSTLELGDSALYLCASSLVSVGNEQFFGPGTRLTVL.

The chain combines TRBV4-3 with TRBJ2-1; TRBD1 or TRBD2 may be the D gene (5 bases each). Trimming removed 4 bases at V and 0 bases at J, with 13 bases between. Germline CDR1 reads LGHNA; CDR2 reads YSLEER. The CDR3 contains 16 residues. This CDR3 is CASSRLSGTSYNEQFF. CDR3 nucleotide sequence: TGCGCCAGCAGCCGCCTATCCGGGACCTCCTACAATGAGCAGTTCTTC.